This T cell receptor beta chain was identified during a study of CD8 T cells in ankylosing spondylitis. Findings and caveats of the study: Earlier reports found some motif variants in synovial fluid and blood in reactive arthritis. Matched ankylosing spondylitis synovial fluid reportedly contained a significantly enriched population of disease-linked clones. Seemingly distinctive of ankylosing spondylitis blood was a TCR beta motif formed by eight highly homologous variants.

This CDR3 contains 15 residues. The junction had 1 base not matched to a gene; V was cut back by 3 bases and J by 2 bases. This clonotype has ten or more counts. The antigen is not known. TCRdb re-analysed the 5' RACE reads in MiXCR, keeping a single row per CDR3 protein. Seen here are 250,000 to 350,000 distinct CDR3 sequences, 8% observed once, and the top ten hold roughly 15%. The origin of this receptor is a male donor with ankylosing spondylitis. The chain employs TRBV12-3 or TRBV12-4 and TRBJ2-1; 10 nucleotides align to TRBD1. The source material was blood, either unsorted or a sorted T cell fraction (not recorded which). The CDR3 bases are TGTGCCAGCAGTTTCGGGACAGGGGCCTACAATGAGCAGTTCTTC. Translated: CASSFGTGAYNEQFF.